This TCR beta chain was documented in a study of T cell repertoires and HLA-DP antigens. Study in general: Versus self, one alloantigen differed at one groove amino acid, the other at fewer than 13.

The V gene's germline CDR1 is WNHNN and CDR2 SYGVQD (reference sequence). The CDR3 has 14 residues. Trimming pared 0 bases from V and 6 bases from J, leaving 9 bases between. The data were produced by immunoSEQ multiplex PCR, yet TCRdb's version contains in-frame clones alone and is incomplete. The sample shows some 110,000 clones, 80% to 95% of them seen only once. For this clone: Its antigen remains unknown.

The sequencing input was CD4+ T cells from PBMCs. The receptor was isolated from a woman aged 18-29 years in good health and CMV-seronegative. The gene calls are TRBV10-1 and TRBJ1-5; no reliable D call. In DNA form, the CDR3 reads TGCGCCAGCAGTGAGTCGGGGTTCGGTCAGCCCCAGCATTTT. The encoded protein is CASSESGFGQPQHF.